Below, 3 T cell receptor beta chains from the same sample are listed, as sequenced in a study of CD8 T cells in Susac syndrome. The RNA, about 0.5 to 1 ug, was put through reverse transcription using random hexamers. One entry per CDR3 protein, called by TCRdb with MiXCR from the immunoSEQ multiplex PCR reads. The sample yields 210,000 or so distinct CDR3 sequences, about 95% seen once. Sequencing was done on a sample of CD4+ T cells from PBMCs. The receptors here all came from a human donor with Susac syndrome.

DNA for the CDR3: TGTGCCACCCAGTTTGCGGGGACAGATACGCAGTATTTT. It yields the protein CATQFAGTDTQYF. This sequence joins TRBV28 and TRBJ2-3, with a possible D match to TRBD2 (6 bases). The length of the CDR3 is 13 residues. CDR1 MDHEN and CDR2 SYDVKM come from the germline V gene. Deletions cut 10 bases from V and 3 bases from J, with 14 bases between.

The genes are TRBV25-1 and TRBJ2-2, with D possibly being TRBD1 (6 bases). This CDR3 contains 17 residues. Trimming removed 3 bases at V and 4 bases at J, with 18 bases between. From germline, CDR1 is MGHDK and CDR2 SYGVNS. CDR3 in DNA: TGTGCCAGCAGTGACCACGCAGGGGCTTGGGGCACCGGGGAGCTGTTTTTT. Amino acid sequence: CASSDHAGAWGTGELFF.

This clonotype has just one count. The chain uses TRBV14 and TRBJ2-2; D remains unclear. The CDR3 is 15 amino acids. CDR1 and CDR2 from the germline V gene are SGHDN and FVKESK. V shed 0 bases and J shed 3 bases, with 8 bases lying between them. The CDR3 nucleotides read TGTGCCAGCAGCCAAGAAAGAGTATACACCGGGGAGCTGTTTTTT. Its protein is CASSQERVYTGELFF. The variable domain in full, completed from reference TRBV14 and TRBJ2-2, reads EAGVTQFPSHSVIEKGQTVTLRCDPISGHDNLYWYRRVMGKEIKFLLHFVKESKQDESGMPNNRFLAERTGGTYSTLKVQPAELEDSGVYFCASSQERVYTGELFFGEGSRLTVL.